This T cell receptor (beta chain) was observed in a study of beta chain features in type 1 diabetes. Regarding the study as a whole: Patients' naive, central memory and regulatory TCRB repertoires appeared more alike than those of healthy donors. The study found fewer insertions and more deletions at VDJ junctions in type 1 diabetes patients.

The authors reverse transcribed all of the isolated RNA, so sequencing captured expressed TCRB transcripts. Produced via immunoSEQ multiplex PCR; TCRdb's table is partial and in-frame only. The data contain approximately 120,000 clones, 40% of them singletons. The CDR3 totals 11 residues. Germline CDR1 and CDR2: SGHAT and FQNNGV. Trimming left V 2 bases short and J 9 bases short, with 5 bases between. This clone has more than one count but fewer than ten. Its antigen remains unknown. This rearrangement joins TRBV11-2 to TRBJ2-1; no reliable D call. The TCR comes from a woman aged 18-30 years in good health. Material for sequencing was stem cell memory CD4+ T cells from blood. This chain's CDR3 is CASSLRSEQFF. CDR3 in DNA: TGTGCCAGCAGCTTAAGGAGTGAGCAGTTCTTC. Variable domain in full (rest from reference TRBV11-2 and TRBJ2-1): EAGVAQSPRYKIIEKRQSVAFWCNPISGHATLYWYQQILGQGPKLLIQFQNNGVVDDSQLPKDRFSAERLKGVDSTLKIQPAKLEDSAVYLCASSLRSEQFFGPGTRLTVL.